This record covers a single T cell receptor (beta chain). The PCR made use of 60 Vbeta and 13 Jbeta primers. The assay was immunoSEQ multiplex PCR, and TCRdb's table has in-frame clones only and misses some. The sample has roughly 160,000 clones, around 80% seen once. V lost 2 bases to trimming and J lost 3 bases; unmatched junction nucleotides: 12. CDR1 MNHEY and CDR2 SMNVEV come from the germline V gene (reference sequence). The CDR3 is 19 amino acids. This entry is derived from a study of cytomegalovirus exposure and HLA in healthy donors. The TCR originated in a man aged 35 to 55 in good health and CMV-seronegative. The rearrangement uses TRBV27 and TRBJ2-6; 8 bases map to TRBD1. Sequenced: PBMCs. The CDR3 region is CASSLNVPTGAGGANVLTF. Written as DNA, the CDR3 is TGTGCCAGCAGTTTAAATGTTCCGACAGGGGCGGGTGGGGCCAACGTCCTGACTTTC.